This TCR beta chain was recovered during a study of cytotoxic CD8 clonotypes in ibrutinib-treated CLL. On the study more broadly: Sequenced samples delivered averages of around 260,000 productive templates and roughly 94,000 productive rearrangements. Study-wide points: Circulating CD8+ T-cell counts were tracked by baseline clonality, which exceeded that of age-matched healthy donors.

Per germline, CDR1 MDHEN and CDR2 SYDVKM. The CDR3 length is 12 residues. Notes on this clone: The antigen remains unidentified. Compared with germline, one end of the junction differs, possibly owing to a read error.

Depth targeted 1 in 200,000 to 1 in 1 million T cells, averaging 10x coverage per clonotype. Clones were sequenced by immunoSEQ multiplex PCR, and TCRdb holds only the in-frame ones, with some missing. In the table there are almost 45,000 clones, 60% to 75% of which are singletons. This specimen consisted of PBMCs, obtained after 12 months of ibrutinib treatment. J is TRBJ1-2 and V is TRBV28; D is unclear. The receptor was derived from a human donor with chronic lymphocytic leukemia. CDR3 protein: CASSLDGHGSFF. In DNA form, the CDR3 reads TGTGCCAGCAGTTTAGATGGGCACGGCAGCTTCTTC.